This TCR beta chain comes out of a study of shared clonotypes between healthy human individuals. The repertoire was sequenced with immunoSEQ multiplex PCR; TCRdb's copy has only in-frame clones and lacks some. The table includes fewer than 1.6 million clones, 98% detected once. Germline CDR1 is KGHSH and CDR2 is LQKENI. The CDR3 has 14 residues. V lost 3 bases and J lost 0, with 8 bases in between. The sequenced sample was naive CD4+ T cells sorted from blood. The subset: CD45RA+ positively selected. This TCR was recovered from a man aged 25 to 40 in good health. This chain links TRBV18 with TRBJ1-2; D call uncertain. CDR3 loop: CASSPSRANYGYTF. DNA of the CDR3: TGTGCCAGCTCACCGTCGAGAGCTAACTATGGCTACACCTTC. The variable domain in full, completed from reference TRBV18 and TRBJ1-2, reads NAGVMQNPRHLVRRRGQEARLRCSPMKGHSHVYWYRQLPEEGLKFMVYLQKENIIDESGMPKERFSAEFPKEGPSILRIQQVVRGDSAAYFCASSPSRANYGYTFGSGTRLTVV.